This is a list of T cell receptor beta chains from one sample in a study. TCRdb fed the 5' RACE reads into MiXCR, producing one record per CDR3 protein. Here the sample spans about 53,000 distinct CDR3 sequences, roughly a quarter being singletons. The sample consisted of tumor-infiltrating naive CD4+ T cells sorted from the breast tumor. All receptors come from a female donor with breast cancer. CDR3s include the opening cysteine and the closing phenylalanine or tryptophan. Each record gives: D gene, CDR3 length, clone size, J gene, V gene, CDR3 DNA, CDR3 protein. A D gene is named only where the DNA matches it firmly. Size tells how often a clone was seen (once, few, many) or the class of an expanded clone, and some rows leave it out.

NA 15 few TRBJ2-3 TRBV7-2 TGTGCCAGCAGCTTAACATGGCTCCGCACAGATACGCAGTATTTT CASSLTWLRTDTQYF
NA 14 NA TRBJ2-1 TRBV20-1 TGCAGTGCTGTCCGGGACTTTACGTACAATGAGCAGTTCTTC CSAVRDFTYNEQFF
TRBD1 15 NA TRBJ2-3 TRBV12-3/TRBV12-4 TGTGCCAGCAGACCCGGACAGGGAAGCACAGATACGCAGTATTTT CASRPGQGSTDTQYF
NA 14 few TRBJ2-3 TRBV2 TGTGCCAGCAGCCGGCAGCGGGCCACAGATACGCAGTATTTT CASSRQRATDTQYF
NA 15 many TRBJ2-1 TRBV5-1 TGCGCCAGCAGCTTGGGCCTAGTTGGGGGCAATGAGCAGTTCTTC CASSLGLVGGNEQFF
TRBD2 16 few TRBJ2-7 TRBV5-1 TGCGCCAGCAGCCGCCAGACTAGCGGAGATATCGGCGAGCAGTACTTC CASSRQTSGDIGEQYF
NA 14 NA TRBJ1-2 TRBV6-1 TGTGCCAGCAATGAAGCCACAGGGAACTATGGCTACACCTTC CASNEATGNYGYTF
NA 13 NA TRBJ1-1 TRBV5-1 TGCGCCAGCAGCCCCGAACTACAGGGAGTGGATTTCTTT CASSPELQGVDFF
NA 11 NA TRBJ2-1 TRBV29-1 TGCAGCGTTGGGCGTGACAATGAGCAGTTCTTC CSVGRDNEQFF
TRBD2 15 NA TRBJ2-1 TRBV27 TGTGCCAGCAGTTCCGTGCGGGAGCGCTACAATGAGCAGTTCTTC CASSSVRERYNEQFF
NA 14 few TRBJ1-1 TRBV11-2 TGTGCCAGCAGCTTAGTGCGGGGGAACACTGAAGCTTTCTTT CASSLVRGNTEAFF
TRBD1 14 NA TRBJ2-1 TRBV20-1 TGCAGTGCTGGGACAGGGGAGGCCTACAATGAGCAGTTCTTC CSAGTGEAYNEQFF
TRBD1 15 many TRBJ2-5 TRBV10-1 TGCGCCAGCAGTGAGTCTGCGACAGGGGGCTGGACCCAGTACTTC CASSESATGGWTQYF
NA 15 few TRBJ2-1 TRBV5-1 TGCGCCAGCAGCTTAGACCTACCCTCCTACAATGAGCAGTTCTTC CASSLDLPSYNEQFF
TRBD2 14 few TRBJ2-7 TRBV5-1 TGCGCCAGCAGCCCCCGGGGAGGGGAAGACGAGCAGTACTTC CASSPRGGEDEQYF
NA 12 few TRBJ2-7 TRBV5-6 TGTGCCAGCAGCATTGGACGGTACGAGCAGTACTTC CASSIGRYEQYF
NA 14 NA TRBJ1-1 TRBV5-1 TGCGCCAGCAGCCTAACTACTACAGGGTCGGCAGCTTTCTTT CASSLTTTGSAAFF
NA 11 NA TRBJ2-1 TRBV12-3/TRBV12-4 TGTGCCAGCAGGGATGAGAATGAGCAGTTCTTC CASRDENEQFF
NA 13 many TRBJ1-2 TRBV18 TGTGCCAGCAGTCCAACAGTTAACTATGGCTACACCTTC CASSPTVNYGYTF
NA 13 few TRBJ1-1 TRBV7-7 TGTGCTAGCAGCTTGCATTCCAACACTGAAGCTTTCTTT CASSLHSNTEAFF
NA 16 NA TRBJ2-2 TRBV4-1 TGCGCCAGCAGCCAAGGGATTAGCGGCAACACCGGGGAGCTGTTTTTT CASSQGISGNTGELFF
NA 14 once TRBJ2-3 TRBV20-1 TGCAGTGCTCGTGGACAGACTAGCACAGATACGCAGTATTTT CSARGQTSTDTQYF
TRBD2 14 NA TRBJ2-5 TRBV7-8 TGTGCCAGCAGCTTAGGACTAGCGGACGGGACCCAGTACTTC CASSLGLADGTQYF
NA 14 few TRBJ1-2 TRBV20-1 TGCAGTGCTAGGGAGGACAGTGACTACTATGGCTACACCTTC CSAREDSDYYGYTF
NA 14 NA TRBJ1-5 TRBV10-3 TGTGCCATCAGTGAGCCAGCCAGCAATCAGCCCCAGCATTTT CAISEPASNQPQHF
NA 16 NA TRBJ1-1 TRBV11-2 TGTGCCAGCAGCTTAGCCACACAGGGAAGAGCCTCTGCAGCTTTCTTT CASSLATQGRASAAFF
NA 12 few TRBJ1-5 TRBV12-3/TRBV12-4 TGTGCCAGCAGTCAGGGTATTCAGCCCCAGCATTTT CASSQGIQPQHF
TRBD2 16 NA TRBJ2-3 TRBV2 TGTGCCAGCAGTGAAAGGGCTAGCGGGGGCACAGATACGCAGTATTTT CASSERASGGTDTQYF
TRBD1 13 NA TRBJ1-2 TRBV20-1 TGCAGTGCTTACAGGGGAGAGAACTATGGCTACACCTTC CSAYRGENYGYTF
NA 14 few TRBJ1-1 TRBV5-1 TGCGCCAGCAGCTTACAGAGCATGAACACTGAAGCTTTCTTT CASSLQSMNTEAFF
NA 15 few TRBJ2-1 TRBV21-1 TGTGCCAGCAGCAAATCTAACCCCCCACACGGTGAGCAGTTCTTC CASSKSNPPHGEQFF
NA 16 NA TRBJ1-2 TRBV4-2 TGTGCCAGCAGCCAGGCCGGGACAATGAGAGCGGGAGGCTACACCTTC CASSQAGTMRAGGYTF
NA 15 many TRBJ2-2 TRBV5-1 TGCGCCAGCAGCTTGGTGACACCGAACACCGGGGAGCTGTTTTTT CASSLVTPNTGELFF
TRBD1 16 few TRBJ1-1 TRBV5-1 TGCGCCAGCAGCCCGGGGCAGGGGGGGATTTACACTGAAGCTTTCTTT CASSPGQGGIYTEAFF
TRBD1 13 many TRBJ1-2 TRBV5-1 TGCGCCAGCAGCTTGGGGGACAGGGGCGTCTACACCTTC CASSLGDRGVYTF
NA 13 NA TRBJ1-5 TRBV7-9 TGTGCCAGCAGCTTAGAGGCTGGACAGCCCCAGCATTTT CASSLEAGQPQHF
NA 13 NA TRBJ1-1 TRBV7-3 TGTGCCAGCAGCTTAACATCCAGGACTGAAGCTTTCTTT CASSLTSRTEAFF
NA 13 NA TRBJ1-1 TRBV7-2 TGTGCCAGCAGTAGAGGTGGGCGCGATCGAGCTTTCTTT CASSRGGRDRAFF
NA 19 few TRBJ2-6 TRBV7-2 TGTGCCAGCAGCTTAGAGAAGAGGTATTACCTCTCTGGGGCCAACGTCCTGACTTTC CASSLEKRYYLSGANVLTF
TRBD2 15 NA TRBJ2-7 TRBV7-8 TGTGCCAGCAGCTTAGGCAGGGGTGCGGGGGGCAAGCAGTACTTC CASSLGRGAGGKQYF
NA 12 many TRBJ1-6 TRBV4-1 TGCGCCAGCAGCCGGATTGGTTCACCCCTCCACTTT CASSRIGSPLHF
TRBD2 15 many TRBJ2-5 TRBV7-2 TGTGCCAGCAGCGTCGGACTAGCGGGAGGAAAGACCCAGTACTTC CASSVGLAGGKTQYF
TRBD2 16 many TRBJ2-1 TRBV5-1 TGCGCCAGCAGCTTGGTTGCGGGAGGGGAGTACAATGAGCAGTTCTTC CASSLVAGGEYNEQFF
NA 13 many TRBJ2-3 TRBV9 TGTGCCAGCAGCGTAGCGGTCACAGATACGCAGTATTTT CASSVAVTDTQYF
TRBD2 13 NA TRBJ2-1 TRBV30 TGTGCCTGGGGCCTCGGACTAGATACTGAGCAGTTCTTC CAWGLGLDTEQFF